A single sample is the source of the 27 T cell receptor beta chains below, sequenced in a study of cytomegalovirus exposure and HLA in healthy donors. The PCR used 60 Vbeta and 13 Jbeta primers. TCRdb's copy holds only in-frame clones and misses some; the assay was immunoSEQ multiplex PCR. This sample yields around 150,000 clones, of which about 75% are seen a single time; more than 13% belongs to the top ten. The sequencing input was PBMCs. The receptors shown here come from a man in his fifties in good health and CMV-seropositive.

The V and J genes are TRBV7-6 and TRBJ2-7; TRBD1 agrees at 8 bases. Per the germline V gene, CDR1 is SGHVS and CDR2 is FNYEAQ. The CDR3 is 13 residues long. The trim removed 4 bases at V and 7 bases at J, leaving 6 bases unmatched. The CDR3 region is CASSWTGLGEQYV. For the CDR3, the DNA is TGTGCCAGCAGCTGGACAGGGTTGGGTGAGCAGTACGTC.

The rearrangement links TRBV27 to TRBJ2-7; the D gene is possibly TRBD1 (5 bases). Germline-derived CDR1 and CDR2 are MNHEY and SMNVEV (reference sequence). The CDR3 length is 14 residues. The CDR3 protein is CASSLSYGAHEQYV. For the CDR3, the DNA is TGTGCCAGCAGTCTATCCTATGGGGCCCACGAGCAGTACGTC.

The gene calls are TRBV6-5 and TRBJ2-5, with 9 positions matching TRBD2. The CDR3 spans 16 residues. CDR1 and CDR2 (germline): MNHEY, SVGAGI. Trimming at V came to 4 bases and at J to 1 base, leaving 7 bases not matched to a gene. The CDR3 sequence: CASSLRLADIQETQYF. The CDR3 nucleotides are TGTGCCAGCAGTTTAAGACTAGCGGATATCCAAGAGACCCAGTACTTC.

V gene TRBV4-1 combines with J gene TRBJ1-1; D perhaps matches TRBD1 (5 bases). The CDR3 has 12 amino acids. V dropped 3 bases and J dropped 6 bases, with 8 bases sitting between them. Germline CDR1 reads MGHRA; CDR2 reads YSYEKL. The CDR3 is CASSQGGAEAFF. The CDR3 DNA reads as TGCGCCAGCAGCCAGGGGGGAGCTGAAGCTTTCTTT.

The chain recombines TRBV11-2 with TRBJ1-3, with D hard to call. This CDR3 comprises 16 residues. The V and J ends lost 6 bases and 2 bases respectively, with 17 bases between them. From germline, CDR1 is SGHAT and CDR2 FQNNGV. The CDR3 sequence is CASSPSGMGPGNTIYF. For the CDR3, the DNA is TGTGCCAGCAGTCCGTCCGGGATGGGTCCTGGAAACACCATATATTTT.

The chain is built from TRBV19 and TRBJ1-1; 8 nucleotides agree with TRBD1. Trimming at V came to 5 bases and at J to 11 bases, leaving 7 bases not matched to a gene. The CDR3 covers 12 residues. The germline gives CDR1 LNHDA, CDR2 SQIVND (reference sequence). The CDR3 DNA reads TGTGCCAGTAGTGCCGGGACAGGAACGGCTTTCTTT. Translating gives CASSAGTGTAFF.

The rearrangement links TRBV5-4 to TRBJ1-2; D may be TRBD1 (6 bases). V dropped 4 bases and J dropped 2 bases, with 15 bases sitting between them. The germline gives CDR1 SGHNT, CDR2 YYREEE (reference sequence). This CDR3 comprises 15 residues. The CDR3 bases are TGTGCCAGCAGCAGACCTGGACAGACCAACTATGGCTACACCTTC. Its protein product is CASSRPGQTNYGYTF. Together with reference TRBV5-4 and TRBJ1-2, the CDR3 gives the full variable domain: ETGVTQSPTHLIKTRGQQVTLRCSSQSGHNTVSWYQQALGQGPQFIFQYYREEENGRGNFPPRFSGLQFPNYSSELNVNALELDDSALYLCASSRPGQTNYGYTFGSGTRLTVV.

The chain uses TRBV6-1 and TRBJ1-6; D remains ambiguous. V was clipped by 6 bases and J by 10 bases, with 19 bases between them. From germline, CDR1 is MNHNS and CDR2 SASEGT. This CDR3 region has 15 residues. The CDR3 DNA reads as TGTGCCAGCAGCCCGGATCGGAGAGGGAGCTCACCCCTCCACTTT. Amino acids: CASSPDRRGSSPLHF.

The CDR3 sequence: CASRPTVRALEQYV. As DNA, the CDR3 is TGCGCCAGCAGGCCGACAGTCCGCGCCTTAGAGCAGTACGTC. V usage is TRBV4-1 and J usage is TRBJ2-7, with D perhaps matching TRBD1 (5 bases). The V and J ends lost 6 bases and 7 bases respectively, with 19 bases between them. CDR1 and CDR2 from the germline V gene are MGHRA and YSYEKL. The CDR3 has 14 residues.

CDR3 DNA: TGTGCCAGCAGTTCCTGGACTAGCGGGGGGTACAAAAACATTCAGTACTTC. It yields the protein CASSSWTSGGYKNIQYF. The gene calls are TRBV27 and TRBJ2-4; 14 bases map to TRBD2. Germline trimming cut 4 bases from V and 3 bases from J; bases unmatched to any gene: 5. Germline V lookup: CDR1 MNHEY, CDR2 SMNVEV (reference sequence). The CDR3 covers 17 residues.

This clone has more than one count but fewer than ten. The chain couples TRBV6-5 to TRBJ2-6, with no clear D. Germline CDR1 and CDR2: MNHEY and SVGAGI. This CDR3 is 16 amino acids long. The V end was cut by 4 bases, the J end by 0 bases, with 10 bases between. The CDR3 region is CASSWYVGSGANVLTF. The CDR3 DNA is TGTGCCAGCAGTTGGTATGTCGGCTCTGGGGCCAACGTCCTGACTTTC.

This clone was picked up a small number of times. The chain combines TRBV6-5 with TRBJ2-2, with 8 bases that match TRBD1. CDR1 is MNHEY, CDR2 SVGAGI, per germline. CDR3 size: 15 residues. Unmatched junction bases numbered 4, after V lost 6 bases and J lost 1 base. CDR3: CASRGDRRNTGELFF. The CDR3 region has the DNA TGTGCCAGCAGGGGGGACAGGAGGAACACCGGGGAGCTGTTTTTT.

This clone was counted only a few times. The chain employs TRBV6-5 and TRBJ1-1; 12 positions match TRBD1. V dropped 5 bases and J dropped 7; count of bases not matched to a gene: 5. The CDR3 sequence is 14 residues long. Germline CDR1 is MNHEY and CDR2 is SVGAGI. CDR3 protein: CASSRDRGLIEAFF. The CDR3 DNA reads as TGTGCCAGCAGTAGGGACAGGGGGCTGATTGAAGCTTTCTTT.

This clone appeared once. This chain connects TRBV4-3 to TRBJ2-7; 7 nucleotides line up with TRBD2. Germline trimming cut 4 bases from V and 2 bases from J; bases unmatched to any gene: 2. The CDR3 length is 13 residues. Germline V CDR1 and CDR2: LGHNA, YSLEER. The CDR3 nucleotides read TGCGCCAGCAGCCGGGAGGGACCCTACGAGCAGTACTTC. Its protein is CASSREGPYEQYF.

The V and J genes are TRBV5-4 and TRBJ2-1; 9 bases agree with TRBD2. Trimming removed 4 bases from V and 5 bases from J; junction bases left unmatched: 10. This CDR3 contains 16 residues. The germline V gene has CDR1 SGHNT and CDR2 YYREEE (reference sequence). The CDR3 protein is CASSPGLSGGNNEQFF. In nucleotides, the CDR3 is TGTGCCAGCAGCCCGGGTCTTAGCGGGGGAAACAATGAGCAGTTCTTC.

CDR3 DNA: TGTGCCAGCACCGAAAGAAGGGGTTCCTATAATTCACCCCTCCACTTT. Translating it yields CASTERRGSYNSPLHF. The chain carries TRBV18 and TRBJ1-6; D perhaps matches TRBD1 (5 bases). V was trimmed by 8 bases and J by 1 base, leaving 15 bases between them. Germline CDR1 is KGHSH and CDR2 is LQKENI. This CDR3 spans 16 amino acids.

Note on this clone: This specimen includes other DNA sequences encoding the same CDR3. The V and J genes are TRBV2 and TRBJ1-2, with 9 bases aligning to TRBD1. Unmatched junction bases numbered 4, after V lost 6 bases and J lost 2 bases. CDR3 length: 14 amino acids. In germline, CDR1 is SNHLY, CDR2 FYNNEI. DNA of the CDR3: TGTGCCAGCAGGCCGGGACAGGGCAACTATGGCTACACCTTC. This gives the protein CASRPGQGNYGYTF.

V is TRBV28 and J is TRBJ2-7; D is unclear. CDR1 and CDR2 (germline): MDHEN, SYDVKM. The CDR3 length is 16 residues. Trimming pared 3 bases from V and 0 bases from J, leaving 15 bases between. The CDR3 spells CASSFHTAAPSYEQYF. Here the CDR3 DNA reads TGTGCCAGCAGTTTCCACACAGCAGCACCCTCCTACGAGCAGTACTTC.

This chain uses TRBV9 with TRBJ1-2; no clear D gene. The CDR3 loop spans 13 amino acids. CDR1 is SGDLS, CDR2 YYNGEE, per germline. Trimming took off 3 bases at V and 3 bases at J, with 9 bases between the two ends. CDR3 loop: CASSEPPHYGYTF. The CDR3 nucleotides read TGTGCCAGCAGCGAGCCCCCTCACTATGGCTACACCTTC.

V is TRBV6-1 and J is TRBJ1-6, with TRBD1 identical over 9 bases. Germline CDR1 reads MNHNS; CDR2 reads SASEGT. The CDR3 loop spans 15 amino acids. The V segment lost 3 bases and the J segment 9 bases; nucleotides outside the gene matches: 6. The CDR3 DNA reads as TGTGCCAGCAGTGAGTTCCGGGACAGGGCTTCACCCCTCCACTTT. It codes for CASSEFRDRASPLHF.

The rearrangement joins TRBV19 to TRBJ1-4; 9 nucleotides line up with TRBD1. Germline CDR1 is LNHDA and CDR2 is SQIVND (reference sequence). The CDR3 extends over 15 amino acids. The trim removed 4 bases at V and 5 bases at J, leaving 5 bases unmatched. CDR3 protein: CASSTGDRVNEKLFF. The CDR3 coding sequence is TGTGCCAGTAGTACAGGGGACAGGGTAAATGAAAAACTGTTTTTT.

The chain recombines TRBV19 with TRBJ2-1; 7 nucleotides agree with TRBD1. Germline V gene lookup returns CDR1 LNHDA and CDR2 SQIVND (reference sequence). This CDR3 is 15 amino acids long. V gave up 5 bases and J gave up 4 bases; unmatched junction bases: 8. The DNA for the CDR3 is TGTGCCAGTAGTTCATACAGGGGATCGTACAATGAGCAGTTCTTC. This gives the protein CASSSYRGSYNEQFF.

This clone came up a few times. The J gene is TRBJ1-2, the V gene TRBV28; 8 bases agree with TRBD1. J lost 0 bases, V lost 9 bases, and 15 bases had no gene match. The germline CDR1 and CDR2 sequences are MDHEN and SYDVKM. This CDR3 has 17 amino acids. The CDR3 is CASITFFGQGANYGYTF. The CDR3 DNA is TGTGCCAGTATAACCTTCTTCGGACAGGGAGCTAACTATGGCTACACCTTC.

The CDR3 DNA sequence: TGCAGCGCGCGGACAGGGGAGGACGAAAAACTGTTTTTT. Translation gives CSARTGEDEKLFF. This rearrangement joins TRBV29-1 to TRBJ1-4, with 9 bases matching TRBD1. Germline CDR1 SQVTM, CDR2 ANQGSEA. CDR3 length: 13 residues. The ends lost 7 bases at V and 8 bases at J; junction bases unmatched: 8.

The chain carries TRBV11-3 and TRBJ2-3; 9 bases agree with TRBD2. Germline trimming cut 1 base from V and 4 bases from J; bases unmatched to any gene: 6. CDR1 and CDR2 from the germline V gene are SGHNT and YENEEA. The CDR3 covers 16 residues. CDR3 amino acids: CASSLVAGGSADTQYF. CDR3 nucleotide sequence: TGTGCCAGCAGCTTAGTGGCGGGGGGGTCGGCAGATACGCAGTATTTT.

The chain uses TRBV19 and TRBJ1-3; no firm D call. In germline, CDR1 is LNHDA, CDR2 SQIVND (reference sequence). The CDR3 covers 15 residues. The germline V and J ends were trimmed by 7 bases and 4 bases, with 17 bases remaining between them. CDR3 nucleotide sequence: TGTGCCAGTATGCCGGGAGGAGCCTTGGGAAACACCATATATTTT. Translation gives CASMPGGALGNTIYF.

The gene calls are TRBV5-1 and TRBJ1-1, with 9 bases matching TRBD1. The V segment lost 4 bases and the J segment 5 bases; nucleotides outside the gene matches: 9. Germline lookup yields CDR1 SGHRS and CDR2 YFSETQ. The CDR3 has 15 amino acids. CDR3 loop: CASSPQGAGGTEAFF. The CDR3, as DNA: TGCGCCAGCAGCCCACAGGGGGCCGGGGGGACTGAAGCTTTCTTT.